This T cell receptor beta chain was identified during a study of OX40 agonist ivuxolimab in advanced cancers. Study-level background: Earlier anti-PD-1, anti-PD-L1 or anti-CTLA-4 therapy was permitted; 30% to 50% had received some.

Generated by immunoSEQ multiplex PCR, the TCRdb table keeps only in-frame clones and is missing some. The sample includes 95,000 to 100,000 clones, 85% to 95% of them seen just once. Between the trimmed V and J ends, which lost 2 bases and 7 bases, there was a span of 2 bases. Germline V CDR1 and CDR2: MNHEY, SVGAGI. There are 11 residues in the CDR3. The genes are TRBV6-5 and TRBJ2-2; D unresolved. The source is an adult with an advanced solid tumor such as melanoma, head and neck, liver or kidney cancer. This sample comprised CD4+ or CD8+ T cells sorted from blood, obtained in a trial of the OX40 agonist ivuxolimab. The CDR3 DNA is TGTGCCAGCAGTTACGTCGGGGAGCTGTTTTTT. Protein sequence: CASSYVGELFF.